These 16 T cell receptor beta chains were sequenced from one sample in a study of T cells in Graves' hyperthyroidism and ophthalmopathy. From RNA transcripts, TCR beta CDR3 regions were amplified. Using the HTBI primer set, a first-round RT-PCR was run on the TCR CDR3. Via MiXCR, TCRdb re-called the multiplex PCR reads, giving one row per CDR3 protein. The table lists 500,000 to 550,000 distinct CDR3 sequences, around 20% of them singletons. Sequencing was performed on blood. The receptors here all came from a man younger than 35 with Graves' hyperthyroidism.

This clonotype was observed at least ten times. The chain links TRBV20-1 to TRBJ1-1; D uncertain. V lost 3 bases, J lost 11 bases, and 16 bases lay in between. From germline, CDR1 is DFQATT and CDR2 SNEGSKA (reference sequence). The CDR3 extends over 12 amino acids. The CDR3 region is CSASNIEAKAFF. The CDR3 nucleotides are TGCAGTGCTAGTAACATCGAGGCGAAGGCTTTCTTT.

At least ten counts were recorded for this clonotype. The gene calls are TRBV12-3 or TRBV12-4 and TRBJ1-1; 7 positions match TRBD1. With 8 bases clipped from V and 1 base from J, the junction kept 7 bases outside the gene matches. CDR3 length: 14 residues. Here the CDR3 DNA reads TGTGCCAGCGCCACGACAGGGCCGAACACTGAAGCTTTCTTT. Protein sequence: CASATTGPNTEAFF.

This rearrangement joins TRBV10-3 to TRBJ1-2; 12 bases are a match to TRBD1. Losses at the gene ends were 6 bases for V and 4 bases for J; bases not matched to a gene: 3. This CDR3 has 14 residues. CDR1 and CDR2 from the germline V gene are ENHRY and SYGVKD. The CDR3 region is CAISVGQGAYGYTF. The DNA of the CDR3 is TGTGCCATCAGCGTGGGACAGGGGGCCTATGGCTACACCTTC.

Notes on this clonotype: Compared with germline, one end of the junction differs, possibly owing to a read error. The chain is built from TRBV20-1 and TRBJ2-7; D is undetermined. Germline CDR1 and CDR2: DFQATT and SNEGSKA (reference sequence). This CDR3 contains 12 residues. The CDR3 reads CSALTEVYEQYF. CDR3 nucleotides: TGCAGTGCTCTAACAGAGGTCTACGAGCAATACTTC.

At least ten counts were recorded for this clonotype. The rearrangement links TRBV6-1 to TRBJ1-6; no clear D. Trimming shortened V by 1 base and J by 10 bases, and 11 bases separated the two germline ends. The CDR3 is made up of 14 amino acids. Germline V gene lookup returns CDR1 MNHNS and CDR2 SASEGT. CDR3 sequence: CASSEGTGISPLHF. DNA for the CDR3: TGTGCCAGCAGTGAAGGGACGGGCATCTCACCCCTCCACTTT.

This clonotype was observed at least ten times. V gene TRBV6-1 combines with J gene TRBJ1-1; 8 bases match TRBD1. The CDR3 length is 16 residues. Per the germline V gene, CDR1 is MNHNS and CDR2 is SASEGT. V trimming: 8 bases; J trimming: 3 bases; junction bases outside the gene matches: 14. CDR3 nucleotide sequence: TGTGCCAGCGGGACAGGACTAATGAATTGGGACACTGAAGCTTTCTTT. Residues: CASGTGLMNWDTEAFF.

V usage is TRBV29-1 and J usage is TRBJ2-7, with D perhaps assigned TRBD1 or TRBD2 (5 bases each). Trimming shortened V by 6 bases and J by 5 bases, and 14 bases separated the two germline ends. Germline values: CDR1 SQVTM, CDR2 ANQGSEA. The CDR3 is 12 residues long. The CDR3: CSVATLGDEQYF. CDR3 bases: TGCAGCGTCGCGACGCTGGGGGACGAGCAGTACTTC.

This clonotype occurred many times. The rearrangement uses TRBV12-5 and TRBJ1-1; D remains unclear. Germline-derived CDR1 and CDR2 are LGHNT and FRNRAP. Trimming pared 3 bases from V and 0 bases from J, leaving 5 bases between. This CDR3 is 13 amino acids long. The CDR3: CASGFSLNTEAFF. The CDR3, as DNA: TGTGCTAGTGGTTTTTCGCTGAACACTGAAGCTTTCTTT.

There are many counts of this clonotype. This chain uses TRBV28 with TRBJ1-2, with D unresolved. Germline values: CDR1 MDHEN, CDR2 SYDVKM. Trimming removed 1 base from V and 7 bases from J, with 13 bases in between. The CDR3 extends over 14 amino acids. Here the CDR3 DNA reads TGTGCCAGCAGTTTATCGGGTCTGTTCGGTGGCTACACCTTC. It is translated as CASSLSGLFGGYTF.

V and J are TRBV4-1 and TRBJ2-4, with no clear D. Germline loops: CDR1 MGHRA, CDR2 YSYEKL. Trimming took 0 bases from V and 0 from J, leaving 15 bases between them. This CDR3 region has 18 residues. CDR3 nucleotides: TGCGCCAGCAGCCAAGATCGAATGGCAGAGCTAGCCAAAAACATTCAGTACTTC. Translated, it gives CASSQDRMAELAKNIQYF.

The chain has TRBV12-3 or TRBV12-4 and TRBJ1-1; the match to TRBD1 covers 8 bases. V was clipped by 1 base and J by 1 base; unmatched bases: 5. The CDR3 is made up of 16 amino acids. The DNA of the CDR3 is TGTGCCAGCAGTTTAGGAGCCGGGACAGGGAACACTGAAGCTTTCTTT. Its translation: CASSLGAGTGNTEAFF.

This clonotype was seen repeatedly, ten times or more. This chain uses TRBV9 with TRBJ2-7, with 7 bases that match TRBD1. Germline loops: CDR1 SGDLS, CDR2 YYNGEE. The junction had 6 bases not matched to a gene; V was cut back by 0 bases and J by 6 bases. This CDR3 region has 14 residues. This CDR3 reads CASSVEGGPSEQYF. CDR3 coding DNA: TGTGCCAGCAGCGTAGAAGGGGGCCCCAGCGAGCAGTACTTC. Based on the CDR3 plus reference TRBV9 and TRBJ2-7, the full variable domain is DSGVTQTPKHLITATGQRVTLRCSPRSGDLSVYWYQQSLDQGLQFLIQYYNGEERAKGNILERFSAQQFPDLHSELNLSSLELGDSALYFCASSVEGGPSEQYFGPGTRLTVT.

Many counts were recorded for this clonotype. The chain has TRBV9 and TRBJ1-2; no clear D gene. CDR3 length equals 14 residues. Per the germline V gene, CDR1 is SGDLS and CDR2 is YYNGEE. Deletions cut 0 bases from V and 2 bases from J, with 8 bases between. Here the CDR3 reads CASSVGSLNYGYTF. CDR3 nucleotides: TGTGCCAGCAGCGTAGGTAGCTTAAACTATGGCTACACCTTC.

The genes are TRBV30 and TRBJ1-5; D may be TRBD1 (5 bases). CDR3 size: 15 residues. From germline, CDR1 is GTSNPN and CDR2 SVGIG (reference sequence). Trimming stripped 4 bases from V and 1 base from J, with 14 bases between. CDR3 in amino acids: CAWNPGTGSNQPQHF. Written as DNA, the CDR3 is TGTGCCTGGAATCCCGGGACTGGGAGCAATCAGCCCCAGCATTTT.

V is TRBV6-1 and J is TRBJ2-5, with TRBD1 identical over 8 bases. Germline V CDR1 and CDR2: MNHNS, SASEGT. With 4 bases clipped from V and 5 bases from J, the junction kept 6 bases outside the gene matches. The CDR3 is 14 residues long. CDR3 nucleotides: TGTGCCAGCAGTGCAGGGGGCTTAGGGGAGACCCAGTACTTC. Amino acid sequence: CASSAGGLGETQYF.

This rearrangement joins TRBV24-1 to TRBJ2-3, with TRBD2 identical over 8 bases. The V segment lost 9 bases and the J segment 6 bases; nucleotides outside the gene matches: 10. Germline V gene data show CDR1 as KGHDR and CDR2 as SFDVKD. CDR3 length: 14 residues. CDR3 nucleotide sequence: TGTGCCACCCAAGGGACTAGTTTAGGCGATACGCAGTATTTT. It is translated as CATQGTSLGDTQYF.